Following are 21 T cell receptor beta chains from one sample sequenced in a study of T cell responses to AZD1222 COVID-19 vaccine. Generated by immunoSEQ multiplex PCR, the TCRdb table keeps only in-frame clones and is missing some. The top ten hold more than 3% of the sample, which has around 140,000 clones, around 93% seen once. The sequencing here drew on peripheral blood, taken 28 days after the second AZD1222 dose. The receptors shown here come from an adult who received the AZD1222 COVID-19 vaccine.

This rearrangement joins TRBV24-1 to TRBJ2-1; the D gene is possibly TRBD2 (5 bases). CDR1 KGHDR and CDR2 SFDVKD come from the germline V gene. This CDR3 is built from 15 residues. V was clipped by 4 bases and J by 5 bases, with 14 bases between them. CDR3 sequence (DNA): TGTGCCACCAGTGACTGGACTGTTACGCACAATGAGCAGTTCTTC. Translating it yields CATSDWTVTHNEQFF.

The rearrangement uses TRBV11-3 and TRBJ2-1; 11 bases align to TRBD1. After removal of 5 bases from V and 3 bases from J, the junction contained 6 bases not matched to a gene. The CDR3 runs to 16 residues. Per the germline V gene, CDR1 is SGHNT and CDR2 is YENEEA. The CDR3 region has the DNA TGTGCCAGCAGCCTAACCGGGACAGGGGGCTACAATGAGCAGTTCTTC. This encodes CASSLTGTGGYNEQFF. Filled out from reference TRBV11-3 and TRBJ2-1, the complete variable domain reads EAGVVQSPRYKIIEKKQPVAFWCNPISGHNTLYWYLQNLGQGPELLIRYENEEAVDDSQLPKDRFSAERLKGVDSTLKIQPAELGDSAVYLCASSLTGTGGYNEQFFGPGTRLTVL.

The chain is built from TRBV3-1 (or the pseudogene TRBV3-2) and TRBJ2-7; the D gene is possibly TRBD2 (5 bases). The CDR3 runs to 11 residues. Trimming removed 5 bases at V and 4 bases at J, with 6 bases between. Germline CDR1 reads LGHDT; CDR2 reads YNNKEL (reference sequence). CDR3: CASSGLYEQYF. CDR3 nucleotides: TGTGCCAGCAGCGGACTTTACGAGCAGTACTTC.

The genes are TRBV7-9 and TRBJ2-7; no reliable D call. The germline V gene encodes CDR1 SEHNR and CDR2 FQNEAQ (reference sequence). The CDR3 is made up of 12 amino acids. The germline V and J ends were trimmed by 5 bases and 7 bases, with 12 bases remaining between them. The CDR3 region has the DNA TGTGCCAGCAGCCTAGAATTGGGTGAGCAGTACTTC. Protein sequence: CASSLELGEQYF.

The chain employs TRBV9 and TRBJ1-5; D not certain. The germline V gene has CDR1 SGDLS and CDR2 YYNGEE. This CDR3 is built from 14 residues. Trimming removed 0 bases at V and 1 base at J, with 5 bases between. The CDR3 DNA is TGTGCCAGCAGCGTAGATGGGAGCAATCAGCCCCAGCATTTT. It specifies CASSVDGSNQPQHF.

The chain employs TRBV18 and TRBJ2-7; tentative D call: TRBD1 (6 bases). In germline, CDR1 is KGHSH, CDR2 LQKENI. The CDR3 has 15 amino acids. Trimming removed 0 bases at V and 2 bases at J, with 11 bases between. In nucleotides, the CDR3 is TGTGCCAGCTCACCACCCCAGGGGACCACCTACGAGCAGTACTTC. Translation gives CASSPPQGTTYEQYF.

In DNA form, the CDR3 reads TGTGCCTGGAGTGTACTGGCAGCACTATCTGGAAACACCATATATTTT. Its translation: CAWSVLAALSGNTIYF. The chain uses TRBV30 and TRBJ1-3; D remains unclear. V was shortened by 0 bases and J by 1 base, with 13 bases between the two germline ends. This CDR3 has 16 residues. The germline gives CDR1 GTSNPN, CDR2 SVGIG (reference sequence).

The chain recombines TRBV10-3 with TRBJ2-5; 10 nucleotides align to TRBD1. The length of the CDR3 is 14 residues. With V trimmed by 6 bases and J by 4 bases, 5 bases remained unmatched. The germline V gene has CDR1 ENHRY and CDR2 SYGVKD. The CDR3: CAISMTGGTETQYF. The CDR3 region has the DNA TGTGCCATCAGCATGACAGGGGGCACAGAGACCCAGTACTTC.

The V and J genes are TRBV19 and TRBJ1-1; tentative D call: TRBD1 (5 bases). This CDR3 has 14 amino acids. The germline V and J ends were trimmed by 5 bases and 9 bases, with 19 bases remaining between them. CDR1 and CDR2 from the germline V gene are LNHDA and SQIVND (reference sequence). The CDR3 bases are TGTGCCAGTAGTTTGGGACCGAGTGTTACAAAAGCTTTCTTT. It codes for CASSLGPSVTKAFF.

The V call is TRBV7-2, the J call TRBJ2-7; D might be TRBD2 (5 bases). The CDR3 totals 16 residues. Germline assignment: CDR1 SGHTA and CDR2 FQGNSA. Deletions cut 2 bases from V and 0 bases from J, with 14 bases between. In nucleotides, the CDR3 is TGTGCCAGCAGCTTATTCGCGAGCGGTAACTCCTACGAGCAGTACTTC. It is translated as CASSLFASGNSYEQYF.

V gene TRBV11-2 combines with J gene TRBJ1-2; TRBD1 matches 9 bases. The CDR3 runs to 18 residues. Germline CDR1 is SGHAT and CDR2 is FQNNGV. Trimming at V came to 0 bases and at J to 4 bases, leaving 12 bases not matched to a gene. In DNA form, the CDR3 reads TGTGCCAGCAGCTTAGATCCCGGAACAGGGGGCTCGAGCTATGGCTACACCTTC. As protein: CASSLDPGTGGSSYGYTF. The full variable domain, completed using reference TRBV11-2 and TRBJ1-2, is EAGVAQSPRYKIIEKRQSVAFWCNPISGHATLYWYQQILGQGPKLLIQFQNNGVVDDSQLPKDRFSAERLKGVDSTLKIQPAKLEDSAVYLCASSLDPGTGGSSYGYTFGSGTRLTVV.

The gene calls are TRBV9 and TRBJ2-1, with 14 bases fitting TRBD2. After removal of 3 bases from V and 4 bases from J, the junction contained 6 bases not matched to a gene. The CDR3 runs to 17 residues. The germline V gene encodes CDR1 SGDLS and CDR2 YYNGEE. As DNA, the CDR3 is TGTGCCAGCAGCGAGGGACTAGCGGGAGTCCCTTACAATGAGCAGTTCTTC. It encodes CASSEGLAGVPYNEQFF.

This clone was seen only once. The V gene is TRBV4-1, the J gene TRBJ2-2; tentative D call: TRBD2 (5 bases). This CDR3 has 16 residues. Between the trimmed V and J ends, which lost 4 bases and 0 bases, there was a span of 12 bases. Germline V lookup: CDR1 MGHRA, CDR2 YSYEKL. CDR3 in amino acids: CASSLRTGTNTGELFF. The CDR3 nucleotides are TGCGCCAGCAGCCTTCGGACGGGGACGAACACCGGGGAGCTGTTTTTT.

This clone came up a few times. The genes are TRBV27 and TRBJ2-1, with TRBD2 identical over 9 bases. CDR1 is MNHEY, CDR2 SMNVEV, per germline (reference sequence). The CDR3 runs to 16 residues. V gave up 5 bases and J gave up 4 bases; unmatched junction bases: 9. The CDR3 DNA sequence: TGTGCCAGCAGTACCGAGCGGGAGGTCCGATACAATGAGCAGTTCTTC. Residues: CASSTEREVRYNEQFF.

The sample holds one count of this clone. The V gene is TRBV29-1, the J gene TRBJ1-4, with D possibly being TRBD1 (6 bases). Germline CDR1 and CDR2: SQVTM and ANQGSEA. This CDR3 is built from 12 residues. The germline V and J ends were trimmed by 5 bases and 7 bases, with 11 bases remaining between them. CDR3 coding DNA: TGCAGCGTTCGAGACAGGAGTGAAAAACTGTTTTTT. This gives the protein CSVRDRSEKLFF.

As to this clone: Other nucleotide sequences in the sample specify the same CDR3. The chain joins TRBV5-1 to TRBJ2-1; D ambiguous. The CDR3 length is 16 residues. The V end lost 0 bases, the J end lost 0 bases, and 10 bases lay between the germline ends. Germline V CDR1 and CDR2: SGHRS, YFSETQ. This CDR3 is CASSLVAGLSYNEQFF. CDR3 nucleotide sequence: TGCGCCAGCAGCTTGGTTGCAGGTCTCTCCTACAATGAGCAGTTCTTC.

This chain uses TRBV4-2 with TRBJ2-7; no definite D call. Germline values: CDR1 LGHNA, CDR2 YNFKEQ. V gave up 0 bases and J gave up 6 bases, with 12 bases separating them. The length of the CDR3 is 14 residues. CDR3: CASSQDLQLIEQYF. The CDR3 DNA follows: TGTGCCAGCAGCCAAGATTTACAGCTTATCGAGCAGTACTTC.

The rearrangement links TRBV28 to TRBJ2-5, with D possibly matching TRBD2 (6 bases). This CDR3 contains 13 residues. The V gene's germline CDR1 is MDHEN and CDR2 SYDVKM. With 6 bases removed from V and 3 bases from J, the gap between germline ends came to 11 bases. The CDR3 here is CASSLGGKETQYF. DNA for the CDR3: TGTGCCAGCAGCTTAGGCGGGAAAGAGACCCAGTACTTC. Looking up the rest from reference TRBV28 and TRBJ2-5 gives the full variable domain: DVKVTQSSRYLVKRTGEKVFLECVQDMDHENMFWYRQDPGLGLRLIYFSYDVKMKEKGDIPEGYSVSREKKERFSLILESASTNQTSMYLCASSLGGKETQYFGPGTRLLVL.

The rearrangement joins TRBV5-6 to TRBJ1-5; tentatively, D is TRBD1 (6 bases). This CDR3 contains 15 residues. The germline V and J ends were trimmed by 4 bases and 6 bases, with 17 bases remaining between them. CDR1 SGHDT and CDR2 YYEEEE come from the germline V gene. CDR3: CASSARGGGSQPQHF. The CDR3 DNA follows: TGTGCCAGCAGCGCACGGGGAGGGGGGAGTCAGCCCCAGCATTTT. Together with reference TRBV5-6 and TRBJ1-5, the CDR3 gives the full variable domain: DAGVTQSPTHLIKTRGQQVTLRCSPKSGHDTVSWYQQALGQGPQFIFQYYEEEERQRGNFPDRFSGHQFPNYSSELNVNALLLGDSALYLCASSARGGGSQPQHFGDGTRLSIL.

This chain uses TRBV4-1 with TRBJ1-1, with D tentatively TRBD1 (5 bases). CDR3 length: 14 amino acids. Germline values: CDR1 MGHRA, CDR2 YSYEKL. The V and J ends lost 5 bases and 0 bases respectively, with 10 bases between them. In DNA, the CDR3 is TGCGCCAGCAGCTCAGGGACGGTGAACACTGAAGCTTTCTTT. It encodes CASSSGTVNTEAFF.

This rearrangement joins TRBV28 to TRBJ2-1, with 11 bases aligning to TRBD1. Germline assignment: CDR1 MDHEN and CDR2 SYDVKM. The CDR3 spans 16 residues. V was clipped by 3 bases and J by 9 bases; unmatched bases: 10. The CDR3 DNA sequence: TGTGCCAGCAGTTTCGAACCGGGACAGGGGGAGGCTGAGCAGTTCTTC. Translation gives CASSFEPGQGEAEQFF.